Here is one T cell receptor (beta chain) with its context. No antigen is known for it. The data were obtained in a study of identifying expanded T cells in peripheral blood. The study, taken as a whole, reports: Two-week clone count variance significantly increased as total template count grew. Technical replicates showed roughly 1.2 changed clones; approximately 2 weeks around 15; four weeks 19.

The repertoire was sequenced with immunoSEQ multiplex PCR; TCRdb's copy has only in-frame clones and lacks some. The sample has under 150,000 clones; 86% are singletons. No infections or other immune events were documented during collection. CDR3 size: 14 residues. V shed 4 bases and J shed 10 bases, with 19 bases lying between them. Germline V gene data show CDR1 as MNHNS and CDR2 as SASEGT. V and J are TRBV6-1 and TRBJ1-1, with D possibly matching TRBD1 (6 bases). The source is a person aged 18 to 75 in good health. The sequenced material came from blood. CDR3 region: CASSAERGRDGAFF. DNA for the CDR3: TGTGCCAGCAGTGCGGAAAGGGGGAGGGACGGAGCTTTCTTT.